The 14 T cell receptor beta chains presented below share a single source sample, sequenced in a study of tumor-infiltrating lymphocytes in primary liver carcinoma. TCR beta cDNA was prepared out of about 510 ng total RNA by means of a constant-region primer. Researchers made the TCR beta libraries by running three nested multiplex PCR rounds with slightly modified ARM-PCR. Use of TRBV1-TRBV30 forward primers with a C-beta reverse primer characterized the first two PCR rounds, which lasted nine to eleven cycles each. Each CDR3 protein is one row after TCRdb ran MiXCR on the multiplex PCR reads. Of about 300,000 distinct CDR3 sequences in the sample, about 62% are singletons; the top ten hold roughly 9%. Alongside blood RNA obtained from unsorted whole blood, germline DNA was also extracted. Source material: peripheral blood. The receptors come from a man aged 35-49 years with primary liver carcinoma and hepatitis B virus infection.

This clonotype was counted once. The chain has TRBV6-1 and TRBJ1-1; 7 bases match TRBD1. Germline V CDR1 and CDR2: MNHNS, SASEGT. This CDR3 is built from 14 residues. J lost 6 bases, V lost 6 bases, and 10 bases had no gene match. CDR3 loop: CASRLKGGSPEAFF. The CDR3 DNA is TGTGCCAGCAGACTGAAAGGGGGCAGCCCTGAAGCTTTCTTT.

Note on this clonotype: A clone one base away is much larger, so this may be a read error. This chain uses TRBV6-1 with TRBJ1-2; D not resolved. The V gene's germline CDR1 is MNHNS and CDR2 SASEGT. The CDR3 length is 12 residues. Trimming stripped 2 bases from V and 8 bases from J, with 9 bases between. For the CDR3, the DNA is TGTGCCAGCAGTGAAATTGCACGGGGCTACACCTTC. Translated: CASSEIARGYTF.

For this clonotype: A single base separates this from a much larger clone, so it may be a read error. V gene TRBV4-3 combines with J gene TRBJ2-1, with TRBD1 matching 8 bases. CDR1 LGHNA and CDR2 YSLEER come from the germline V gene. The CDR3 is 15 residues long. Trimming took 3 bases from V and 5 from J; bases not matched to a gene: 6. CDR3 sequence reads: CASSQPGGLNNEQFF. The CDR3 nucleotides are TGCGCCAGCAGCCAGCCAGGGGGCCTTAACAATGAGCAGTTCTTC.

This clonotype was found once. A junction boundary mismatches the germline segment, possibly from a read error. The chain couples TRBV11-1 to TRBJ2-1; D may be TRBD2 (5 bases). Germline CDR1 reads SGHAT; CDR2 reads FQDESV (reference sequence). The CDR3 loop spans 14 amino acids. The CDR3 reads CAISDDFLRDEQLF. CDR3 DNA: TGTGCCATCTCGGACGACTTTTTGAGGGATGAGCAGCTCTTC.

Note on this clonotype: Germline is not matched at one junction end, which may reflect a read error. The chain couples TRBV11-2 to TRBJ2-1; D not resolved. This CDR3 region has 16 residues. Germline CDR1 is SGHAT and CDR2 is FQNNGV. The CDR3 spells CASRLDLYSKAWGQFF. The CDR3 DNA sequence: TGTGCCAGCAGGTTAGATCTATACTCCAAGGCGTGGGGGCAGTTCTTC.

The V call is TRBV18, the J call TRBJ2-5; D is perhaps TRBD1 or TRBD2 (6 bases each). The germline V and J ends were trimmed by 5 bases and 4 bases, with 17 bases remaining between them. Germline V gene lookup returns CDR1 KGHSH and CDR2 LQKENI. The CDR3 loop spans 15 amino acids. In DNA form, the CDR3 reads TGTGCCAGCTCATCCGGGGGCTCGACGGTAGAGACCCAGTACTTC. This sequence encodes CASSSGGSTVETQYF.

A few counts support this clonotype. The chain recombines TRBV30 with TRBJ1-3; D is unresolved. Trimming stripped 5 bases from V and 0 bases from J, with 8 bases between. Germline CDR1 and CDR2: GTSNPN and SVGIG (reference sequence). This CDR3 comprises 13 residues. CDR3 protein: CAWGQDSGNTIYF. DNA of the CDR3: TGTGCCTGGGGGCAGGACTCTGGAAACACCATATATTTT.

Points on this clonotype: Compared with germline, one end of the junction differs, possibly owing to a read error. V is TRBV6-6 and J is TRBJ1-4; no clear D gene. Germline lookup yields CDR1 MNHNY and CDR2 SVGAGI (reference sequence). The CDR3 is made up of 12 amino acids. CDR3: CASNRYKEILFF. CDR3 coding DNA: TGTGCCAGCAATAGGTACAAAGAAATACTGTTTTTT.

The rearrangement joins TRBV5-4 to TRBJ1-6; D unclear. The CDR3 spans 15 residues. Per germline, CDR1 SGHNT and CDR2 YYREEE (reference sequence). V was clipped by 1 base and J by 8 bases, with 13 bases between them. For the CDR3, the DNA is TGTGCCAGCAGCTTGCCCACTTCTCCAGATTCACCCCTCCACTTT. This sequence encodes CASSLPTSPDSPLHF. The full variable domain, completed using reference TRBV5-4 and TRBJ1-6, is ETGVTQSPTHLIKTRGQQVTLRCSSQSGHNTVSWYQQALGQGPQFIFQYYREEENGRGNFPPRFSGLQFPNYSSELNVNALELDDSALYLCASSLPTSPDSPLHFGNGTRLTVT.

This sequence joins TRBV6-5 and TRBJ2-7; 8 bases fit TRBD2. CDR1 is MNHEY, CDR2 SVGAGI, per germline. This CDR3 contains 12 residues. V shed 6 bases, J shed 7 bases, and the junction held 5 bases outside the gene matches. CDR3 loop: CASSGLAWEQYF. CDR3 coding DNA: TGTGCCAGCAGCGGACTAGCTTGGGAGCAGTACTTC.

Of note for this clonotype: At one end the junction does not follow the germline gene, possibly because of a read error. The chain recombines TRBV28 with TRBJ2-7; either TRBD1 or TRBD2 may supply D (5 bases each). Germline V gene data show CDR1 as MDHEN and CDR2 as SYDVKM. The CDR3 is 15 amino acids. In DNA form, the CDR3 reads TGTCCCAGCTCCGAACTCCGGGACCCTACCTACGAGCAGTACTTC. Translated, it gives CPSSELRDPTYEQYF.

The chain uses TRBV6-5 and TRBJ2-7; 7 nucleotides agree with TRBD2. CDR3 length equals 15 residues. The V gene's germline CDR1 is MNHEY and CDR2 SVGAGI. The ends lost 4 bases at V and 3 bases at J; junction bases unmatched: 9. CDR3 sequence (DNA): TGTGCCAGCAGTTCTGAAGCGGGGAACGTCTACGAGCAGTACTTC. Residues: CASSSEAGNVYEQYF.

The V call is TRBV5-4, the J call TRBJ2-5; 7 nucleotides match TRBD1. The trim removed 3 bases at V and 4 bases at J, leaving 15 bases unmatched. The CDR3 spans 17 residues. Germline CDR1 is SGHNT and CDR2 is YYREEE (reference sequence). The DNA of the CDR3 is TGTGCCAGCAGCTACGGTCCCGAGACAGGGATTATAGAGACCCAGTACTTC. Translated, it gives CASSYGPETGIIETQYF. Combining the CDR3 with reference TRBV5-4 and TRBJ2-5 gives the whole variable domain ETGVTQSPTHLIKTRGQQVTLRCSSQSGHNTVSWYQQALGQGPQFIFQYYREEENGRGNFPPRFSGLQFPNYSSELNVNALELDDSALYLCASSYGPETGIIETQYFGPGTRLLVL.

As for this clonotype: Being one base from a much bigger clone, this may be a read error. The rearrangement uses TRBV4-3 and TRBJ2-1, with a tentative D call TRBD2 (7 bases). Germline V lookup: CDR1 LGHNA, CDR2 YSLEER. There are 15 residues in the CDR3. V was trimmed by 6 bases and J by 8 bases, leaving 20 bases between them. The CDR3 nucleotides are TGCGCCAGCAGACGGAAGGGGGAGCGGGATCATGAGCAGTTCTTC. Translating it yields CASRRKGERDHEQFF.